This T cell receptor (beta chain) appears in the sequencing data of a study of blood T cell repertoires in COVID-19. The wider study: PBMCs, B-cell-depleted T cells, or T cells provided the cDNA or gDNA that made up the material.

This CDR3 is 10 amino acids long. Trimming stripped 8 bases from V and 4 bases from J, with 5 bases between. CDR1 and CDR2 from the germline V gene are LGHDT and YNNKEL (reference sequence). Produced via immunoSEQ multiplex PCR; TCRdb's table is partial and in-frame only. The data contain roughly 190,000 clones, roughly 80% of them seen just once; the ten biggest clones take up around 15%. The receptor's source is a woman in her 70s with COVID-19, enrolled during active disease. Sequenced material: peripheral blood. The rearrangement uses TRBV3-1 (or the pseudogene TRBV3-2) and TRBJ2-5; D uncertain. This chain's CDR3 is CASRGETQYF. The CDR3 nucleotides are TGTGCCAGCCGAGGAGAGACCCAGTACTTC.